What follows is one T cell receptor (beta chain) and its context. This receptor's antigen is unknown. No clone much larger than this one lies a single base away; base qualities are absent. The CDR3 has 19 amino acids, counting the end cysteine and phenylalanine. Only CDR3 DNA remains: 57 bases, in frame from the first base. These data belong to a study of shared T cell receptors in the human thymus listed by TCRdb under 2021. About the full investigation: The study investigated the way shared, self-reactive T-cell receptor alpha chains are produced in the human thymus.

To prepare the library, the immunoSEQ multiplex PCR assay was applied. TCRdb re-hosts the immuneACCESS table, in-frame sequences only. Its copies lack some clones; in the studies checked, an unresolved V gene accounts for under half of them, and the cause for the rest is not known. The sample table holds approximately 730,000 clones, of which around 85% were seen once. The ten largest clones add up to 0.008% to 0.011% of the sample. These data are also associated with another study on human thymus T cells. According to the second study: The donors were immunologically healthy infants in Finland who had open corrective cardiac surgery for congenital heart defects. The thymus tissue came from surgical resects taken out during corrective cardiac surgery. Both the thymic and the peripheral blood repertoires appeared to show biased V and J gene segment usage. According to the related research, thymic TCR repertoires were highly overlapping among unrelated individuals. The study characterized TCR alpha and beta repertoires from eight infant thymus samples and a few related peripheral blood samples. Donor ages ranging from roughly 6 to 244 days were recorded, and more than five male and a couple of female infants were included in the cohort. Thymocytes were mechanically released from the tissue and were stored as pellets of roughly 9-30 million cells at -70 degrees C. A QIAsymphony instrument was used to extract genomic DNA from frozen cell pellets. Using the immunoSEQ multiplex PCR assay, the TCRB and TCRAD loci were amplified from a standardized quantity of quality-controlled genomic DNA. The amplicons spanned the V(D)J region and were long enough to cover the CDR3 and allow V and J genes to be identified. The amplicons were sequenced on an Illumina platform via the commercial immunoSEQ service. Primer bias and sequencing errors were corrected as previously described, and TCRAD and TCRB were defined on the basis of the IMGT database. The repertoires were analysed using immunoSEQ Analyzer 3.0 and VDJTools for basic statistics, V/J segment usage, diversity estimates, rarefaction and pairwise overlap. Diversity was estimated with Chao1, ChaoE, Efron-Thisted, Shannon and inverse Simpson indices, and also on datasets down-sampled to the smallest sample. Repertoire overlap was determined by strict matching of CDR3 nucleotide sequence, V gene and J gene, and Jaccard-based multidimensional scaling clustering was applied. On average, thymus samples gave 650,000 to 850,000 unique TCRB clonotypes, whereas blood samples gave about 92,000.

Source material: thymocytes. This clonotype was sampled from a girl less than two years old with a congenital heart defect. Donor details come from another sample of the same person, matched by shared clones. This receptor chain uses TRBV12-2 and TRBJ1-1. TRBV12-2 is a listed pseudogene. The bases are TGTGCAAGTCGCCACCACTCCACCGGGGACTCAGCTTGGGGCACTGAAGCTTTCTTT. This translates into CASRHHSTGDSAWGTEAFF.